The clone carrying this TCR beta chain was seen a handful of times. This sample was included in a study of identical twins' blood T cells. Each TCR cDNA library carried sample-specific barcodes on both ends. TCRdb itself ran the 5' RACE reads through MiXCR, one entry per CDR3 protein. The table includes fewer than 450,000 distinct CDR3 sequences, around 30% detected once. V was pared by 4 bases and J by 5 bases, with 5 bases of the junction left unmatched. Per germline, CDR1 SGHAT and CDR2 FQNNGV. The CDR3 is made up of 16 amino acids. The sequence came from a woman between 18 and 50 years old in good health. The sample consisted of PBMCs. J is TRBJ2-5 and V is TRBV11-2; TRBD2 aligns across 15 bases. The CDR3 sequence is CASSSGTSGRMETQYF. CDR3 coding DNA: TGTGCCAGCAGCTCGGGGACTAGCGGGAGGATGGAGACCCAGTACTTC.